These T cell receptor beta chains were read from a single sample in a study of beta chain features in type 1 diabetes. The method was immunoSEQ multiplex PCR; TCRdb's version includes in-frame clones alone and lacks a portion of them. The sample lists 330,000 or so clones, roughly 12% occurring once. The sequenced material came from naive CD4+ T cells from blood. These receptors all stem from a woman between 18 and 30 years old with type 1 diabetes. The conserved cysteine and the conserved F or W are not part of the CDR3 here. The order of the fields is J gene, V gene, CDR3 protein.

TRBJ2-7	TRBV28	ASINSLAGVYEQY
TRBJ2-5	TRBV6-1	ASSEEGGAGGKTQY
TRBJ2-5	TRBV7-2	ASSLARGLVLETQY
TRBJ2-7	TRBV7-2	ASSQDSYEQY
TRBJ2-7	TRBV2	ASSDQRAGGGEQY
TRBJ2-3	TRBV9	ASSVFADTQY
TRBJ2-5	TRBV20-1	SARGRETQY
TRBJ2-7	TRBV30	AWSVGASGFYEQY
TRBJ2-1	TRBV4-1	ASSQEQSYNEQF
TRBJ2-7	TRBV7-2	ASGPASGVTYEQY
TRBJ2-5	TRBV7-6	ASSGLRGRETQY
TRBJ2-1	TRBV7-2	ASSLGGSFTNEQF
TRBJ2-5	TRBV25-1	ASSEGLAGHQETQY
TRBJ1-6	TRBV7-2	ASSSGHNSPLH
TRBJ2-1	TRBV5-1	ASSTGAPTGNNEQF
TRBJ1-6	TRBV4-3	ASSQVDRGRSPLH
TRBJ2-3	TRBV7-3	ASSLSPLTGADTQY
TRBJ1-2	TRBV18	ASSPARQPNYGYT
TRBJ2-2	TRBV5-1	ASSSRTGNTGELF
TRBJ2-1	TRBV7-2	ASSTVGLAGGRVEQF
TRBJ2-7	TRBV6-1	ASNQGANEQY
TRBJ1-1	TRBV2	ASGRLMNTEAF
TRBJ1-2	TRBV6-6	ASSYGQGTNYGYT
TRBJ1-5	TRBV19	ASSNPGTGGQPQH
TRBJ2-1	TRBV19	ASATESYNEQF
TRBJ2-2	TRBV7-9	ASSPPGPGELF
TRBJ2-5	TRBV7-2	ASSRTGLQETQY